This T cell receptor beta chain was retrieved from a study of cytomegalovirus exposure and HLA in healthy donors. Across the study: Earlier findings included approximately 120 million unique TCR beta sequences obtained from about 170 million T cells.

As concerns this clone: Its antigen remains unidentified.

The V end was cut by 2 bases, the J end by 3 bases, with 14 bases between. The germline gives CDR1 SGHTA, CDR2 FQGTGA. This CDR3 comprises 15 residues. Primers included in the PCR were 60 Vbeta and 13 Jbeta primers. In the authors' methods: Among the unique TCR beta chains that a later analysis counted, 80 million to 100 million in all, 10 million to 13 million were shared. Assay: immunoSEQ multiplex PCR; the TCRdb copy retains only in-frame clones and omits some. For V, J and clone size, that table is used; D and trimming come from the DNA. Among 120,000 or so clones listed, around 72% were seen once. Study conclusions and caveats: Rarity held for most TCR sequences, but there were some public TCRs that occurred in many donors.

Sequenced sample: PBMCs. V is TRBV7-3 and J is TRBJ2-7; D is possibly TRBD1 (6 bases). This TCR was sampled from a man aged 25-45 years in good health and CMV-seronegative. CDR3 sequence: CASSLPRTECYEQYF. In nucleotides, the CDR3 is TGTGCCAGCAGCTTACCCCGGACAGAGTGCTACGAGCAGTACTTC.